Here is one TCR beta chain with its context. Its antigen specificity is not known. There are no base qualities to consult, and no much larger clone falls within one base. This entry comes from a study of identical twins (dated by TCRdb to 2016 to 2017). Background for the entire study: To test whether fetal clonotypes persist, this study deep-sequenced TCR alpha and beta repertoires from monozygotic twins, from unrelated adults of various ages, and from cord blood. To rule out contamination, the twin experiments were replicated at different times with different library preparation protocols.

The library was made by 5' RACE. Reads for this sample came from an Illumina HiSeq 2000. A universal primer binding site was introduced by template switching, and a unique molecular identifier was present in the final cDNA, enabling accurate counting of TCR cDNA molecules. First-strand cDNA for TCR alpha and beta chains was synthesized from specific primers in the conserved constant-segment region. To control for contamination, every cDNA library carried two barcodes: a SMART-Mk sample barcode plus Illumina barcodes. TruSeq adapter sequences and Illumina sample barcodes were added in two successive PCR steps. TCR alpha and beta cDNA libraries were sequenced on the Illumina HiSeq platform with custom primers. In the paper's pipeline: Raw reads were processed with MiGEC to extract unique molecular identifiers, and MiXCR was used to determine CDR3 positions. For each individual, recombination models were inferred using an EM algorithm with the repgenHMM and IGoR tools. The tcR package in R was used for shared clonotype analysis, with sharing normalized by the product of cloneset sizes. Out-of-frame nonproductive sequences were analyzed to study raw recombination free of thymic and clonal selection effects. In-frame beta chains were kept once TCRdb had trimmed the public reads at Q25 with fastp and called clones with MiXCR. Every entry covers one CDR3 protein and lists the most common genes and DNA from its rows. TCRdb, not the authors, supplied the V and J calls. In this sample the table shows roughly 200,000 distinct CDR3 sequences, around a sixth of which occur a single time. The ten largest make up 35% to 45% of the sample.

All donors were healthy Caucasians. Three pairs of female monozygotic twins, all aged roughly 18 to 29 years, were included in the twin cohort. Positive isolation kits from Invitrogen were used to isolate the CD4+ and CD8+ T cell populations. Results and caveats for the whole study, not just this receptor: Compared with coincidental sharing between unrelated individuals, out-of-frame TCR alpha sequences shared between twins showed an excess of sequences with low generation probability. In beta out-of-frame sequences, excess twin sharing was weaker, because having fewer shared sequences lowered the signal-to-noise ratio. Abundant cord blood beta clonotypes carried fewer insertions; young adult naive repertoires showed a weaker similar trend, while memory repertoires showed none. In monozygotic twins, out-of-frame TCR alpha sharing was systematically underestimated by recombination models, although the models agreed with sharing between unrelated individuals. Because the same donors could not be followed over many years, the conclusions depended on cross-sectional statistical analysis. Zero-insertion analyses could be partly confounded by invariant T cells such as MAIT and iNKT, though diverse VJ usage argued against such confounding for most clonotypes.

From the germline V gene, CDR1 is WSHSY and CDR2 is SAAADI. The CDR3 numbers 13 residues from cysteine through phenylalanine. The sequence is cut down to CDR3 DNA, 39 bases in frame from base 1. Trimming at the junction amounts to 6 bases on V and 1 base on J, and the germline ends lie 10 bases apart. In addition, the sample was reused for a study of T cells expressing NK-cell markers. Looking at the second paper: About 8 donors provided sorted CD3+CD56+NKG2C+, CD3+CD56+NKG2C- and CD3+CD56-NKG2C+ T-cell subsets, whose TCR beta-chain repertoires were profiled. Among the eight sequenced donors, only one was HCMV-seronegative, while the other seven were HCMV-seropositive. To restrict sorting to alphabetaTCR-expressing T cells, an anti-gammadeltaTCR antibody was added in several experiments. In a handful of donors, the dominant CD3+CD56+NKG2C+ clonotypes were found to rank among the top 10 CD8+ clonotypes and to make up about 1.0-7.0% of CD8+ T cells. Those dominant clonotypes were again the most abundant among CD3+CD56-NKG2C+ cells in a handful of donors, at roughly 28.3-65%. It remained unclear whether the expanded NKG2C-expressing T cell clones were specific for HCMV antigens. Randomly selected healthy volunteers, three men and five women, were used as the eight sequenced donors. A commercial ELISA kit detecting HCMV-specific IgG in serum was used to determine HCMV serostatus. MIGEC handled demultiplexing of the reads and grouping by UMI, while MiTCR was used to assemble and quantify clonotypes. To exclude erroneous sequences, only TCR cDNA sequences supported by at least two reads were retained. The tcR package was used for downstream repertoire analysis, with clonotypes matched between fractions based on CDR3 nucleotide sequence plus V segment. VDJmatch was used to annotate antigen specificity against VDJdb, with one amino acid substitution allowed in CDR3.

The receptor was derived from a woman aged 18-35 years in good health. The chain was built from TRBV10-2 and TRBJ2-7, with no reliable assignment of the D segment. The sequenced sample consisted of CD8+ T cells sorted from blood. DNA sequence: TGCGCCAGCAGGGATAGCAGGTCCTACGAGCAGTACTTC. Its translation is CASRDSRSYEQYF.